This section outlines one TCR beta chain sequence together with its context. Its antigen is still unknown. No base quality values were provided; no much bigger clone lies one nucleotide off. At one collaborating source in Seattle, patients were enrolled during active infection and were followed longitudinally through the course of disease. Whole blood was collected in K2EDTA tubes by collaborating institutions according to the institutions' own protocols. For TCRbeta analysis, collaborators shipped samples in one of three forms: frozen whole blood, isolated PBMCs, or DNA extracted from either of those sample types. The entry originates in a study of blood T cell repertoires in COVID-19 (TCRdb year 2020). For context, the study as a whole: Samples covering the acute and convalescent phases of COVID-19 were provided by collaborators in the United States, Italy and Spain. The material from the prospective study consisted of cDNA or gDNA derived from T cells, B-cell-depleted T cells, or PBMCs. Subjects who had been exposed to COVID-19, were actively infected with it, or had recovered from it provided the deeply sampled blood TCRbeta repertoires that made up the dataset. A freely available public database, intended as a resource for researchers studying the immune response to SARS-CoV-2, is where the repertoires were released. Samples were obtained from the ongoing ImmuneRACE study (first 160 participants) and from over 1,000 subjects provided by 6 global collaborators. A de-identified subject ID, COVID-19 status, age in years and sex were almost always included in the sample metadata. Where available, HLA class I and class II types were obtained from metadata supplied by the sample provider rather than from assay-based typing. Broad study findings and their caveats: How much clinical and demographic metadata was included differed by source and by participant, and the metadata was provided uncurated.

TCRbeta CDR3 regions were amplified from genomic DNA using the immunoSEQ Assay, a bias-controlled multiplex PCR. Per the source publication's procedure: The number of nucleated cells in each sample was estimated from the amplification of reference gene primers within the assay. Sequence reads were collapsed and filtered to measure the absolute abundance of every unique TCRbeta CDR3 rearrangement. For each sample, productive Simpson clonality was calculated by taking the square root of Simpson's diversity index across productive rearrangements. In TCRdb, the immuneACCESS table is reduced to in-frame sequences with V and J assigned. These tables do not hold every clone; where another copy was compared, an unresolved V gene accounts for under half, and the others remain unexplained. V and J calls and clone size are given by that table; D and trimming were obtained from the DNA. For this sample the table gives some 330,000 clones, of which around 92% were detected only once. Of the sample, roughly 1.9% is held by the ten largest clones.

Its CDR3 holds 15 amino acids, cysteine through phenylalanine. Only the CDR3 DNA stays, 45 bases, in frame from base 1. The germline V gene (reference sequence) yields PRHDT for CDR1 and FYEKMQ for CDR2. V loses 5 bases, J loses 0 bases, and the germline ends lie 12 bases apart. The sequence is built from TRBV13 and TRBJ2-3; possibly the D gene is TRBD1, per 6 matching bases. This TCR was sampled from a young woman with COVID-19, enrolled during active disease. The sequenced sample consisted of peripheral blood. The encoded CDR3 is CASSPGAGSTDTQYF. The DNA sequence is given as TGTGCCAGCAGCCCAGGGGCAGGGAGCACAGATACGCAGTATTTT.